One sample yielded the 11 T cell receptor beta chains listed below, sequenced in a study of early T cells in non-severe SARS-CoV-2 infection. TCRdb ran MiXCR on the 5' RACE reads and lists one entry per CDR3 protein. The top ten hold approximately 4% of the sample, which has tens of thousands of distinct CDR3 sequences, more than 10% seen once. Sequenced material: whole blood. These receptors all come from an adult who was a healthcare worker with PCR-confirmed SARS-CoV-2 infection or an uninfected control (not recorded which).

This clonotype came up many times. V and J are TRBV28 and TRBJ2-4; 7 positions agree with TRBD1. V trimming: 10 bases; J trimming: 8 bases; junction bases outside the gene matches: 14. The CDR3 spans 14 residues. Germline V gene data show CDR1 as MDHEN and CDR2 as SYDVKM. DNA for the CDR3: TGTGCCACCCCCTTTGGGACAGCCCTGGACATTCAGTACTTC. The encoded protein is CATPFGTALDIQYF.

The CDR3 here is CASSYGRGETQYF. The CDR3 DNA reads as TGTGCCAGCAGTTACGGGCGGGGGGAGACCCAGTACTTC. The rearrangement links TRBV6-6 to TRBJ2-5; 7 positions match TRBD2. J gave up 5 bases and V 2 bases, and 2 bases lay outside the gene matches. The CDR3 is 13 residues long. The germline gives CDR1 MNHNY, CDR2 SVGAGI (reference sequence).

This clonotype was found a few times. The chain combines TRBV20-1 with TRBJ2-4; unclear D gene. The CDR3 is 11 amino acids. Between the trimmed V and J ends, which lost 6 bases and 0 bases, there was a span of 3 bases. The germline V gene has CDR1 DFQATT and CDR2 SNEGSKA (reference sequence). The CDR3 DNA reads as TGCAGTGCCGTAGCCAAAAACATTCAGTACTTC. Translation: CSAVAKNIQYF.

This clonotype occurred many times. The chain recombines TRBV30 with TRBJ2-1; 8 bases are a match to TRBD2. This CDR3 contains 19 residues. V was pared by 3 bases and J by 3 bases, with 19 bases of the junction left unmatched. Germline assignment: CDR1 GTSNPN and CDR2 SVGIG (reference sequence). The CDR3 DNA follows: TGTGCCTGGAGGCAAATCGGAGCGGGAGAATCGTTTTTCTACAATGAGCAGTTCTTC. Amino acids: CAWRQIGAGESFFYNEQFF.

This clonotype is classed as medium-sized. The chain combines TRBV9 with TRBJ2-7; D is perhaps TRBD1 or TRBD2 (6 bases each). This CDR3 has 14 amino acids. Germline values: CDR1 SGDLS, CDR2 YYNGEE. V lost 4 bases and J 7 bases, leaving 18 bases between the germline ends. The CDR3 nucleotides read TGTGCCAGCAGCCCTCCCGGGGGCTCCTTAGAGCAGTACTTC. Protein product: CASSPPGGSLEQYF.

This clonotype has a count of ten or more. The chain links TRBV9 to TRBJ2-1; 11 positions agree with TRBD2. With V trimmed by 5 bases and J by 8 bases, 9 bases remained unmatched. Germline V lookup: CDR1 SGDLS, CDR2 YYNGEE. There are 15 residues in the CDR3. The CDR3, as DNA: TGTGCCAGCAGTGAACTAGCGGGAGAATTCGATGAGCAGTTCTTC. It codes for CASSELAGEFDEQFF.

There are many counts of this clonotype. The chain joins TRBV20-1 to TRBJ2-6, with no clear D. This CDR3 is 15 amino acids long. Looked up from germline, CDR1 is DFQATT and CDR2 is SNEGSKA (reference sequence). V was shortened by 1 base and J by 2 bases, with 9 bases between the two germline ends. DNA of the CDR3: TGCAGTGCTAGAGGACACCTACCTGGGGCCAACGTCCTGACTTTC. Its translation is CSARGHLPGANVLTF.

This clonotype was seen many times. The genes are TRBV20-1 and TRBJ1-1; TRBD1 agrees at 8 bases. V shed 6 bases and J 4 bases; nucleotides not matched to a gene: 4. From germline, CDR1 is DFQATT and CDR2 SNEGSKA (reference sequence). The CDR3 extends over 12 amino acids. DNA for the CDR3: TGCAGTGCGATTACAGGGGGCACTGAAGCTTTCTTT. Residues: CSAITGGTEAFF.

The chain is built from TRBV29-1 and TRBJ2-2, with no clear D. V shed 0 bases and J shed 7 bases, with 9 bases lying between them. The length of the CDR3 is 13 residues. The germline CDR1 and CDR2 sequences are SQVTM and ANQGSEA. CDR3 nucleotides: TGCAGCGTTGAAGATCGAAGCCTCGGGGAGCTGTTTTTT. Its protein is CSVEDRSLGELFF.

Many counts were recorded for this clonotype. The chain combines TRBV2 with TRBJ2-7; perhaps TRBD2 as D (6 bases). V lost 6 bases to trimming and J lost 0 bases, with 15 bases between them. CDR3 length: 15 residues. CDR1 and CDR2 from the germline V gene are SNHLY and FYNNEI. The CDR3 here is CASSREEGISYEQYF. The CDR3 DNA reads TGTGCCAGCAGCCGCGAGGAGGGGATCTCCTACGAGCAGTACTTC.

In nucleotides, the CDR3 is TGCGCCAGCAGCCGGACAGGGGACAATGAAAAACTGTTTTTT. Encoded protein: CASSRTGDNEKLFF. This chain uses TRBV5-1 with TRBJ1-4; 9 nucleotides match TRBD1. CDR1 SGHRS and CDR2 YFSETQ come from the germline V gene. The CDR3 has 14 amino acids. V gave up 4 bases and J gave up 5 bases; unmatched junction bases: 3.